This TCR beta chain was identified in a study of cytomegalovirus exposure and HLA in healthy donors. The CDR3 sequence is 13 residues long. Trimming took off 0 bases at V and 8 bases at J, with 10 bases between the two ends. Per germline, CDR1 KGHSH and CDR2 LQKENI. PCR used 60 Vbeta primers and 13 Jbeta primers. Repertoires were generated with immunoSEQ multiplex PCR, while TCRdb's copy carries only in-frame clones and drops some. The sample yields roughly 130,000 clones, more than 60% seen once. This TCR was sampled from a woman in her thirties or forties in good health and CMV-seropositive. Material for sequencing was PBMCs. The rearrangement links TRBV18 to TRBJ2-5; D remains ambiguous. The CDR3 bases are TGTGCCAGCTCACCACCCGTTCTTCCCACCCAGTACTTC. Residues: CASSPPVLPTQYF.